A selection of T cell receptor beta chains follows, all from one sample in a study of CD8+ T cells in alopecia areata. The repertoire was sequenced with immunoSEQ multiplex PCR; TCRdb's copy has only in-frame clones and lacks some. The sample has over 95,000 clones, 61% seen once. Sample: CD8+ T cells sorted from blood, taken at week 4, from a patient treated with tofacitinib. These receptors all come from a human donor with alopecia areata. Both conserved end residues are part of each CDR3. Each record gives: J gene, clone size, V gene, D gene, CDR3 DNA, CDR3 protein. D genes are given only for firm matches. Rows may omit the clone size; those that give it use once, few, many or a size class.

TRBJ1-2	NA	TRBV2	NA	TGTGCCAGCACCAAAGGCGGGGGTGGCTACACCTTC	CASTKGGGGYTF
TRBJ2-7	NA	TRBV27	NA	TGTGCCAGCAGTTTTGGAGGGAACCCGCTTGAGCAGTACTTC	CASSFGGNPLEQYF
TRBJ2-5	NA	TRBV5-4	TRBD2	TGTGCCAGCAGCTGGGGGGGAGGACAACCAGGCGGCGAGACCCAGTACTTC	CASSWGGGQPGGETQYF
TRBJ2-3	NA	TRBV23-1	TRBD1	TGCGCCAGCAGTCATACCAGGTGGACAGGGATCAGCACAGATACGCAGTATTTT	CASSHTRWTGISTDTQYF
TRBJ2-1	once	TRBV30	NA	TGTGCCTGGAGTGGTCGTGGGGGGACAACTCTCAATGAGCAGTTCTTC	CAWSGRGGTTLNEQFF
TRBJ2-3	NA	TRBV7-9	NA	TGTGCCAGCAGCTTCCTTGGGCCTCTGCCAGATACGCAGTATTTT	CASSFLGPLPDTQYF
TRBJ2-7	few	TRBV27	TRBD1	TGTGCCAGCAGACACAACATCGGACAGGGGCTCACCTACGAGCAGTACTTC	CASRHNIGQGLTYEQYF
TRBJ1-2	NA	TRBV10-3	TRBD1	TGTGCCATCAGGGCCGGGACAGAACAAGGCAACTATGGCTACACCTTC	CAIRAGTEQGNYGYTF
TRBJ2-4	NA	TRBV7-9	NA	TGTGCCAGCTCGCCAGCCGGGGCTAAAAACATTCAGTACTTC	CASSPAGAKNIQYF
TRBJ2-7	NA	TRBV29-1	NA	TGCAGCGTTGAAGACGGACACTCCTACGAGCAGTACTTC	CSVEDGHSYEQYF
TRBJ2-1	once	TRBV13	NA	TGTGCCAGCAGCCCGGGACTGAGGGTCTACAATGAGCAGTTCTTC	CASSPGLRVYNEQFF
TRBJ2-1	NA	TRBV5-1	TRBD1	TGCGCCAGCAGCTTCCCGGGACAGCACAATGAGCAGTTCTTC	CASSFPGQHNEQFF
TRBJ1-2	NA	TRBV30	NA	TGTGCCTGGAGTCCTACAGGGATGTATGGCTACACCTTC	CAWSPTGMYGYTF
TRBJ2-7	NA	TRBV30	TRBD2	TGTGCCTGGAGTCTGGCGGGGGGCTACGAGCAGTACTTC	CAWSLAGGYEQYF
TRBJ1-5	NA	TRBV5-1	NA	TGCGCCAGCAGCCTACAGGGCGACAATCAGCCCCAGCATTTT	CASSLQGDNQPQHF
TRBJ2-5	NA	TRBV6-5	NA	TGTGCCAGCAGTCTCTGGACAGGAGGGGCAGAGACCCAGTACTTC	CASSLWTGGAETQYF
TRBJ1-3	once	TRBV30	TRBD1	TGTGCCTGGACTGTGACAGGGTCTGGAAACACCATATATTTT	CAWTVTGSGNTIYF
TRBJ2-3	NA	TRBV7-9	NA	TGTGCCAGCTGCTCCACTTTAGTTTCAGATACGCAGTATTTT	CASCSTLVSDTQYF
TRBJ1-1	once	TRBV2	NA	TGTGCCAGCAGTCCCGACAGGTTTACTGAAGCTTTCTTT	CASSPDRFTEAFF
TRBJ2-1	NA	TRBV6-5	TRBD2	TGTGCCAGCAGTTACTACGCTAGCGGGGGGAACAATGAGCAGTTCTTC	CASSYYASGGNNEQFF
TRBJ1-5	NA	TRBV27	TRBD1	TGTGCCAGCCGGACAGGGAGGAGCAATCAGCCCCAGCATTTT	CASRTGRSNQPQHF
TRBJ2-7	NA	TRBV4-2	TRBD1	TGTGCCAGCAGCCAAGAGGGACAGAACTACGAGCAGTACTTC	CASSQEGQNYEQYF
TRBJ2-3	few	TRBV5-1	TRBD2	TGCGCCAGCAGGTACCAGGGTGGAAGTAGCGGGAGGGCCGTTGATACGCAGTATTTT	CASRYQGGSSGRAVDTQYF
TRBJ2-2	few	TRBV4-2	TRBD1	TGTGCCAGCAGCCAAGCCTTGGACAGGTCCACCGGGGAGCTGTTTTTT	CASSQALDRSTGELFF
TRBJ1-5	NA	TRBV19	TRBD1	TGTGCCAGTAGTATAGGACAAGGCAGGGGGTGGCCCCAGCATTTT	CASSIGQGRGWPQHF
TRBJ2-2	NA	TRBV15	TRBD2	TGTGCCACCAGCAGGACTAGCGGGAGATCCGGGGAGCTGTTTTTT	CATSRTSGRSGELFF
TRBJ2-7	NA	TRBV25-1	NA	TGTGCCTCTGGAGAGGGGAGCTCCTACGAGCAGTACTTC	CASGEGSSYEQYF
TRBJ2-7	NA	TRBV5-1	TRBD1	TGCGCCAGCAGCTTGGCTACGGGACAGGGCTCCTACGAGCAGTACTTC	CASSLATGQGSYEQYF
TRBJ2-3	NA	TRBV7-9	TRBD1	TGTGCCAGCAGCTTCCCGGCAGGGGGCGAAGATACGCAGTATTTT	CASSFPAGGEDTQYF
TRBJ2-2	NA	TRBV30	NA	TGTGCCTGGAGTGTACGCTCCGGGGAGCTGTTTTTT	CAWSVRSGELFF
TRBJ1-1	NA	TRBV7-9	NA	TGTGCCAGCAGCCTAACCGGGAGCGCTGAAGCTTTCTTT	CASSLTGSAEAFF
TRBJ2-5	NA	TRBV9	NA	TGTGCCAGCAGCCTCCACCCACACCGGGACCCTTTGGGGGAGACCCAGTACTTC	CASSLHPHRDPLGETQYF
TRBJ2-7	few	TRBV6-5	NA	TGTGCCAGCAGTTCTAGCGAGCCTTCCTACGAGCAGTACTTC	CASSSSEPSYEQYF
TRBJ2-5	NA	TRBV27	NA	TGTGCCAGCAGTTTATCGGGTGTTAGGGGAATGGGAGAGACCCAGTACTTC	CASSLSGVRGMGETQYF
TRBJ2-1	NA	TRBV30	NA	TGTGCCTGGAGTCTTACCTACAGCGGTGAGCAGTTCTTC	CAWSLTYSGEQFF
TRBJ2-5	NA	TRBV29-1	TRBD1	TGCAGCGCTACGTGGACAGGGCAAGAGACCCAGTACTTC	CSATWTGQETQYF
TRBJ2-7	NA	TRBV7-9	NA	TGTGCCAGCAGCTTAGGGGCTTTAGAGCAGTACTTC	CASSLGALEQYF
TRBJ2-7	NA	TRBV7-9	NA	TGTGCCAGCAGCTTAAGCAGGGGACCCTACGAGCAGTACTTC	CASSLSRGPYEQYF
TRBJ2-5	NA	TRBV7-3	NA	TGTGCCAGCACCCTATCAAGGGAGCTCCAAGAGACCCAGTACTTC	CASTLSRELQETQYF
TRBJ2-5	few	TRBV7-6	NA	TGTGCCACTGGGGTAAGAGAGACCCAGTACTTC	CATGVRETQYF
TRBJ2-1	NA	TRBV5-4	NA	TGTGCCAGCGACCGGTCCCGGGACGGTTACAATGAGCAGTTCTTC	CASDRSRDGYNEQFF
TRBJ2-7	few	TRBV14	TRBD1	TGTGCCAGCAGCCACGGACAGGGTAGCTACGAGCAGTACTTC	CASSHGQGSYEQYF
TRBJ2-5	NA	TRBV7-9	NA	TGTGCCAGCAGCTTAGCGCATGCCCTGGGGGAGACCCAGTACTTC	CASSLAHALGETQYF
TRBJ1-2	NA	TRBV5-1	NA	TGCGCCAGCAGTTATACAGAGTTCTATGGCTACACCTTC	CASSYTEFYGYTF
TRBJ2-5	NA	TRBV6-5	TRBD1	TGTGCCAGCAGCCCACAGGGGGAATGGATGAAGACCCAGTACTTC	CASSPQGEWMKTQYF
TRBJ2-1	few	TRBV27	TRBD2	TGTGCCAGCAGTTTATTTGTGGGACTAGGCAATGAGCAGTTCTTC	CASSLFVGLGNEQFF
TRBJ2-5	NA	TRBV4-1	NA	TGCGCCAGCAGCCAAGATGGCGCAGGGGTTGAGACCCAGTACTTC	CASSQDGAGVETQYF
TRBJ1-2	once	TRBV7-2	NA	TGTGCCAGCAGCTCCTACGCCGCCTATGGCTACACCTTC	CASSSYAAYGYTF
TRBJ2-5	NA	TRBV4-1	NA	TGCGCCAGCAGCCTCTCTGGGGACGATCAGTACTTC	CASSLSGDDQYF
TRBJ1-1	NA	TRBV29-1	NA	TGCAGCGTTGTTGGGGCTATGAACACTGAAGCTTTCTTT	CSVVGAMNTEAFF
TRBJ1-1	few	TRBV6-5	NA	TGTGCTACCCGGACTTTGAACACTGAAGCTTTCTTT	CATRTLNTEAFF
TRBJ2-1	few	TRBV5-1	NA	TGCGCCAGCAGCGTGTCCCCCCTCTATGAGCAGTTCTTC	CASSVSPLYEQFF
TRBJ2-3	NA	TRBV13	TRBD2	TGTGCCAGCAGCCAACTAGCGGGCGACACAGATACGCAGTATTTT	CASSQLAGDTDTQYF